A single sample is the source of the 29 T cell receptor beta chains below, sequenced in a study of CD8 T cells in Susac syndrome. RNA was extracted with the RNeasy kit, and a quantity of roughly 0.5 to 1 ug was reverse transcribed using random hexamers. Each CDR3 protein gets one entry after TCRdb re-called the immunoSEQ multiplex PCR reads with MiXCR. Counted here are 90,000 to 110,000 distinct CDR3 sequences, less than 97% occurring once; the ten biggest clones make up 0.096%. The sample consisted of CD4+ T cells from PBMCs. The receptors derive from a human donor in good health.

The V call is TRBV18, the J call TRBJ2-2; 9 bases match TRBD1. The J segment lost 6 bases and the V segment lost 3 bases, leaving 8 bases of the junction unmatched. Germline CDR1 KGHSH, CDR2 LQKENI. This CDR3 contains 16 residues. In nucleotides, the CDR3 is TGTGCCAGCTCACCCCAACAGGGGGCAAACTCCGGGGAGCTGTTTTTT. Amino acids: CASSPQQGANSGELFF.

The chain recombines TRBV2 with TRBJ2-7; D tentatively reads TRBD1 or TRBD2 (5 bases each). Trimming took 3 bases from V and 7 from J, leaving 16 bases between them. Germline V CDR1 and CDR2: SNHLY, FYNNEI. The CDR3 covers 14 residues. The CDR3 DNA reads as TGTGCCAGCAGTGAGCAGGGTGGGTCGGGGGAGCAGTACTTC. Amino acids: CASSEQGGSGEQYF.

The gene calls are TRBV13 and TRBJ2-7; 9 bases match TRBD1. The CDR3 covers 15 residues. V shed 5 bases, J shed 5 bases, and the junction held 10 bases outside the gene matches. The germline gives CDR1 PRHDT, CDR2 FYEKMQ (reference sequence). The CDR3 region has the DNA TGTGCCAGCAGCAGAACCGGGACAGGGAAGGACGAGCAGTACTTC. It specifies CASSRTGTGKDEQYF.

This chain connects TRBV10-3 to TRBJ2-7; possibly TRBD1 or TRBD2 for D (5 bases each). CDR1 and CDR2 from the germline V gene are ENHRY and SYGVKD. V was trimmed by 7 bases and J by 2 bases, leaving 18 bases between them. The CDR3 runs to 15 residues. The CDR3 loop reads CAIKGARDVTYEQYF. The CDR3 DNA reads as TGTGCCATCAAAGGAGCCCGGGACGTAACCTACGAGCAGTACTTC.

This chain's CDR3 is CASSLFRGFTVYEQYF. CDR3 bases: TGTGCCAGCAGTTTATTTAGGGGGTTTACCGTTTACGAGCAGTACTTC. This chain links TRBV12-3 or TRBV12-4 with TRBJ2-7; a weak D match, TRBD1 (6 bases). V lost 2 bases to trimming and J lost 4 bases, with 18 bases between them. This CDR3 comprises 16 residues.

The rearrangement uses TRBV20-1 and TRBJ1-2; D is unclear. Trimming stripped 0 bases from V and 7 bases from J, with 12 bases between. The CDR3 sequence is 13 residues long. Germline CDR1 reads DFQATT; CDR2 reads SNEGSKA (reference sequence). The CDR3 protein is CSAREHPAAGYTF. The CDR3 nucleotides are TGCAGTGCTAGAGAGCACCCGGCGGCTGGCTACACCTTC.

The rearrangement links TRBV5-1 to TRBJ2-3; 7 bases are shared with TRBD1. Looked up from germline, CDR1 is SGHRS and CDR2 is YFSETQ. Trimming cost V 0 bases and J 1 base; bases outside gene matches: 2. This CDR3 comprises 15 residues. Here the CDR3 DNA reads TGCGCCAGCAGCTTGGTAGGGGGCGGCACAGATACGCAGTATTTT. It is translated as CASSLVGGGTDTQYF.

The chain is built from TRBV4-1 and TRBJ2-7, with D tentatively TRBD2 (5 bases). The V gene lost 4 bases and the J gene lost 0 bases, with 13 bases spanning the gap. The germline gives CDR1 MGHRA, CDR2 YSYEKL. The CDR3 spans 15 residues. DNA of the CDR3: TGCGCCAGCAGCCGGTGGAGGACTGTCTCCTACGAGCAGTACTTC. This codes for CASSRWRTVSYEQYF.

The CDR3 loop is CASSQDPTSHRGQFF. CDR3 in DNA: TGTGCCAGCAGCCAAGACCCTACTAGTCATCGGGGCCAGTTCTTC. The chain couples TRBV3-1 to TRBJ2-1; D possibly uses TRBD1 or TRBD2 (5 bases each). V shed 0 bases and J shed 13 bases, with 19 bases lying between them. CDR1 and CDR2 (germline): LGHDT, YNNKEL (reference sequence). The CDR3 consists of 15 residues.

The chain combines TRBV20-1 with TRBJ2-4; D may be TRBD1 or TRBD2 (5 bases each). Trimming removed 4 bases from V and 6 bases from J, with 13 bases in between. The CDR3 runs 13 residues. Germline assignment: CDR1 DFQATT and CDR2 SNEGSKA (reference sequence). The CDR3 loop is CSAILSGPNIQYF. CDR3 nucleotides: TGCAGTGCTATCCTTTCGGGGCCAAACATTCAGTACTTC.

The chain couples TRBV5-1 to TRBJ1-1, with D perhaps matching TRBD1 (5 bases). Germline V CDR1 and CDR2: SGHRS, YFSETQ. V was pared by 4 bases and J by 1 base, with 11 bases between. The CDR3 totals 14 residues. The CDR3, as DNA: TGCGCCAGCAGCCTGAGAGGACAGAACACTGAAGCTTTCTTT. Amino acid sequence: CASSLRGQNTEAFF.

The chain uses TRBV19 and TRBJ1-5; D might be TRBD1 (6 bases). CDR3 length: 13 residues. With 5 bases removed from V and 7 bases from J, the gap between germline ends came to 12 bases. CDR1 LNHDA and CDR2 SQIVND come from the germline V gene (reference sequence). The CDR3 loop is CASSWGGGQPQHF. The CDR3, as DNA: TGTGCCAGTAGTTGGGGGGGCGGCCAGCCCCAGCATTTT.

The chain combines TRBV27 with TRBJ2-3; perhaps TRBD2 as D (5 bases). The germline gives CDR1 MNHEY, CDR2 SMNVEV (reference sequence). Trimming stripped 4 bases from V and 9 bases from J, with 20 bases between. The CDR3 is 15 amino acids. The CDR3 coding sequence is TGTGCCAGCAGTTCCCGCCAGCCGGGTGGAGGCACGCAGTATTTT. Encoded protein: CASSSRQPGGGTQYF.

The chain is built from TRBV7-3 and TRBJ2-7, with TRBD1 matching 8 bases. V was pared by 0 bases and J by 8 bases, with 12 bases of the junction left unmatched. This CDR3 region has 16 residues. Germline values: CDR1 SGHTA, CDR2 FQGTGA. This chain's CDR3 is CASSLTPGTGEGKQYF. CDR3 DNA sequence: TGTGCCAGCAGCTTAACCCCCGGGACAGGCGAAGGAAAGCAGTACTTC.

V gene TRBV20-1 combines with J gene TRBJ2-7, with TRBD1 matching 7 bases. The germline V gene has CDR1 DFQATT and CDR2 SNEGSKA (reference sequence). The junction had 5 bases not matched to a gene; V was cut back by 1 base and J by 2 bases. This CDR3 has 14 amino acids. The CDR3 DNA sequence: TGCAGTGCTAGAGGTGGGACAGAAGCCTACGAGCAGTACTTC. This sequence encodes CSARGGTEAYEQYF.

The rearrangement joins TRBV20-1 to TRBJ2-7; 8 bases agree with TRBD1. The CDR3 loop spans 12 amino acids. V gave up 7 bases and J gave up 2 bases; unmatched junction bases: 4. The germline gives CDR1 DFQATT, CDR2 SNEGSKA (reference sequence). The CDR3, as DNA: TGCAGTGTTAGGACAGGGCCCTACGAGCAGTACTTC. This codes for CSVRTGPYEQYF.

The chain recombines TRBV29-1 with TRBJ2-7, with a weak D call TRBD2 (6 bases). CDR3 length: 14 amino acids. Trimming removed 7 bases at V and 3 bases at J, with 19 bases between. CDR1 and CDR2 (germline): SQVTM, ANQGSEA. The CDR3 DNA reads as TGCAGCGCCTCCGACGGGGGATTGGTCTACGAGCAGTACTTC. The encoded protein is CSASDGGLVYEQYF.

This sequence joins TRBV12-3 or TRBV12-4 and TRBJ1-1; TRBD1 is a possible D gene (6 bases). The V end was cut by 3 bases, the J end by 6 bases, with 14 bases between. The CDR3 runs 14 residues. DNA of the CDR3: TGTGCCAGCAGTTTTCGGGGGGCGGTCCCTGAAGCTTTCTTT. Translation gives CASSFRGAVPEAFF.

This chain connects TRBV20-1 to TRBJ2-7; D perhaps matches TRBD1 (6 bases). From germline, CDR1 is DFQATT and CDR2 SNEGSKA (reference sequence). V was pared by 6 bases and J by 2 bases, with 20 bases between. The CDR3 has 15 residues. CDR3 amino acids: CSAGVQGLYTYEQYF. CDR3 bases: TGCAGTGCCGGTGTCCAGGGGCTCTACACCTACGAGCAGTACTTC.

The rearrangement joins TRBV20-1 to TRBJ1-1, with unresolved D. This CDR3 is 13 amino acids long. Germline-derived CDR1 and CDR2 are DFQATT and SNEGSKA (reference sequence). V dropped 4 bases and J dropped 0 bases, with 9 bases sitting between them. The CDR3 region has the DNA TGCAGTGCTAATGGGCAGTTGAACACTGAAGCTTTCTTT. Encoded protein: CSANGQLNTEAFF.

This sequence joins TRBV12-3 or TRBV12-4 and TRBJ2-7; 7 nucleotides agree with TRBD2. J lost 2 bases, V lost 7 bases, and 8 bases had no gene match. The CDR3 length is 14 residues. CDR3 region: CASTLSGTTYEQYF. The CDR3 DNA reads as TGTGCCAGCACCCTATCGGGGACTACCTACGAGCAGTACTTC.

The genes are TRBV4-1 and TRBJ2-1; D is perhaps TRBD1 (5 bases). The V and J ends lost 0 bases and 12 bases respectively, with 12 bases between them. Germline lookup yields CDR1 MGHRA and CDR2 YSYEKL. The CDR3 contains 13 residues. CDR3 residues: CASSQDPRAGQFF. DNA of the CDR3: TGCGCCAGCAGCCAAGACCCCAGGGCAGGGCAGTTCTTC.

The chain couples TRBV6-1 to TRBJ1-5, with D unresolved. The germline V and J ends were trimmed by 6 bases and 1 base, with 19 bases remaining between them. This CDR3 is built from 17 residues. Germline CDR1 MNHNS, CDR2 SASEGT. The CDR3 nucleotides are TGTGCCAGCAGCCCCACTCGGTGGCGGGTGAGCAATCAGCCCCAGCATTTT. Translating it yields CASSPTRWRVSNQPQHF.

V usage is TRBV3-1 and J usage is TRBJ1-1; TRBD1 aligns across 7 bases. The CDR3 runs 15 residues. With V trimmed by 4 bases and J by 0 bases, 5 bases remained unmatched. The germline CDR1 and CDR2 sequences are LGHDT and YNNKEL (reference sequence). This chain's CDR3 is CASSPRQGVNTEAFF. The CDR3 DNA reads as TGTGCCAGCAGCCCCCGACAGGGTGTGAACACTGAAGCTTTCTTT.

This clonotype was seen just once. V and J are TRBV29-1 and TRBJ1-1, with D uncertain. Trimming removed 7 bases at V and 3 bases at J, with 9 bases between. The CDR3 totals 11 residues. Germline loops: CDR1 SQVTM, CDR2 ANQGSEA. For the CDR3, the DNA is TGCAGCGCCTCAATGGACACTGAAGCTTTCTTT. Protein: CSASMDTEAFF.

This rearrangement joins TRBV28 to TRBJ2-7; 10 bases map to TRBD1. This CDR3 is built from 15 residues. Trimming took 6 bases from V and 0 from J; bases not matched to a gene: 5. Germline V gene data show CDR1 as MDHEN and CDR2 as SYDVKM. Here the CDR3 reads CASSRWTGGSYEQYF. The CDR3 DNA sequence: TGTGCCAGCAGCCGATGGACAGGGGGCTCCTACGAGCAGTACTTC. The entire variable domain, with the rest obtained from reference TRBV28 and TRBJ2-7, is as follows: DVKVTQSSRYLVKRTGEKVFLECVQDMDHENMFWYRQDPGLGLRLIYFSYDVKMKEKGDIPEGYSVSREKKERFSLILESASTNQTSMYLCASSRWTGGSYEQYFGPGTRLTVT.

V and J are TRBV19 and TRBJ1-2, with 8 positions matching TRBD1. The CDR3 is made up of 15 amino acids. Trimming at V came to 5 bases and at J to 4 bases, leaving 9 bases not matched to a gene. Looked up from germline, CDR1 is LNHDA and CDR2 is SQIVND (reference sequence). The CDR3 here is CASSPWTGYSYGYTF. For the CDR3, the DNA is TGTGCCAGTAGTCCCTGGACAGGGTACAGCTATGGCTACACCTTC.

Here the CDR3 reads CASSFGGGTDTQYF. The CDR3 nucleotides read TGTGCCAGCAGCTTTGGCGGGGGAACAGATACGCAGTATTTT. This chain connects TRBV7-9 to TRBJ2-3, with 7 bases aligning to TRBD2. Germline V gives CDR1 SEHNR, CDR2 FQNEAQ (reference sequence). The V and J ends lost 3 bases and 3 bases, in that order; junction bases with no gene match: 3. This CDR3 has 14 residues.

This sequence joins TRBV19 and TRBJ2-7; tentatively, D is TRBD1 (6 bases). V was cut by 7 bases and J by 2 bases, with 15 bases left in between. Germline CDR1 is LNHDA and CDR2 is SQIVND (reference sequence). This CDR3 comprises 14 residues. The CDR3 DNA reads TGTGCCAGTACCTCTAGACAGGCCCCCTACGAGCAGTACTTC. Protein: CASTSRQAPYEQYF.